This paragraph covers one TCR beta chain sequence. Its antigen is as yet unknown. All of the isolated RNA was reverse transcribed, so expressed TCRB transcripts were sequenced. Naive, central memory and regulatory T cell samples produced a mean of approximately 4 million reads. Using immunoSEQ multiplex PCR, the repertoire was profiled, and TCRdb retains in-frame clones only, with some absent. The repertoire includes 140,000 to 150,000 clones, roughly 10% of them detected once, and 1.3% sits in the top ten. This entry belongs to a study of beta chain features in type 1 diabetes. CDR1 is LNHNV and CDR2 is YYDKDF in the germline V gene (reference sequence). This CDR3 contains 15 residues. Trimming left V 0 bases short and J 2 bases short, with 8 bases between. Study findings and constraints: Insertions were fewer and deletions more numerous at VDJ junctions in type 1 diabetes patients. In cDNA sequencing, cells with high TCR expression could be over-represented.

The material sequenced was naive CD4+ T cells from blood. V gene TRBV15 combines with J gene TRBJ2-4; maybe TRBD1 (5 bases). This receptor was taken from a man between 18 and 35 years old in good health. The CDR3 loop reads CATSRDTGTKNIQYF. The CDR3 coding sequence is TGTGCCACCAGCAGAGATACAGGCACCAAAAACATTCAGTACTTC.